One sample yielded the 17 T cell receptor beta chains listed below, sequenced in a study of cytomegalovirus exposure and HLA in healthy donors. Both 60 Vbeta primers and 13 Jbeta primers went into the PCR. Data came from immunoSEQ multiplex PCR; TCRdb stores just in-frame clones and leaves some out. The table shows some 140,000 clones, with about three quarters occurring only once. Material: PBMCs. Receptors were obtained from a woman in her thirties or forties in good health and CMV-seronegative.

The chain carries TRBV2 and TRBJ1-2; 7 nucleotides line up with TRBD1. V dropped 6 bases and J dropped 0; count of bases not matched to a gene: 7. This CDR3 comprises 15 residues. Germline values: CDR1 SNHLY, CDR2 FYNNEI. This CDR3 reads CASRQDRVANYGYTF. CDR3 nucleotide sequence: TGTGCCAGCAGACAAGACAGGGTAGCTAACTATGGCTACACCTTC.

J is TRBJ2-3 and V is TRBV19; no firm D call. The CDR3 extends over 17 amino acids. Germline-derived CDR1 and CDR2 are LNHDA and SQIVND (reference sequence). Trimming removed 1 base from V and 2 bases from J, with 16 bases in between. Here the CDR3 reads CASSIGPPQRDTDTQYF. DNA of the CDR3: TGTGCCAGTAGTATAGGCCCACCCCAGCGCGACACAGATACGCAGTATTTT.

The CDR3 region is CASSRAYEQYF. The CDR3 DNA sequence: TGTGCCAGCAGCCGTGCCTACGAGCAGTACTTC. This chain connects TRBV5-6 to TRBJ2-7; D ambiguous. V was clipped by 4 bases and J by 2 bases, with 4 bases between them. The germline V gene has CDR1 SGHDT and CDR2 YYEEEE. The CDR3 has 11 amino acids.

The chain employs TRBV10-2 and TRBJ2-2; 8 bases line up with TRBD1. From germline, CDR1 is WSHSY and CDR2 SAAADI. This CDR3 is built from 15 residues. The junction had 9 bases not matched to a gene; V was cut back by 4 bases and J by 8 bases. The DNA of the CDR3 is TGCGCCAGCAGTGCCCCATCGGACAGGGAAGGGGAGCTGTTTTTT. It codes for CASSAPSDREGELFF.

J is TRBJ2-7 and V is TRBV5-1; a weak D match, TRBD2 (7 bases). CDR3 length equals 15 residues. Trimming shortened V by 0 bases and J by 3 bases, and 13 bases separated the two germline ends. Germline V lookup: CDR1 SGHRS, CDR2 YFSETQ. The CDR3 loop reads CASSLAKGDYYEQYF. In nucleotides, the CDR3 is TGCGCCAGCAGCTTGGCCAAGGGGGACTACTACGAGCAGTACTTC.

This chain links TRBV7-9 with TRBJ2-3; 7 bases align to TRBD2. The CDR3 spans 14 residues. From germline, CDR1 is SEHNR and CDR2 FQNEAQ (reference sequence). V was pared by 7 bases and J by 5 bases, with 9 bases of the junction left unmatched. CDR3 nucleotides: TGTGCCAGCACGAGCGCGGGAGCGGAAGATACGCAGTATTTT. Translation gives CASTSAGAEDTQYF.

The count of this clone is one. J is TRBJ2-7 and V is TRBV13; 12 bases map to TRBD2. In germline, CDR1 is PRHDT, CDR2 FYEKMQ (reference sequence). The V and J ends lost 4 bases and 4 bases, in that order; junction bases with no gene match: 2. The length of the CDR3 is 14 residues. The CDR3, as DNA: TGTGCCAGCAGCTCGACTAGCGGGAGTTACGAGCAGTACTTC. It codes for CASSSTSGSYEQYF.

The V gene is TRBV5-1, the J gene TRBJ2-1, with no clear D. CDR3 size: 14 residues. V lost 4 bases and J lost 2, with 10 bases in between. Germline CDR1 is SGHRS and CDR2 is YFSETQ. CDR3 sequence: CASSEALTYNEQFF. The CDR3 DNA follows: TGCGCCAGCAGCGAGGCTTTAACCTACAATGAGCAGTTCTTC.

In DNA, the CDR3 is TGTGCCAGCAGACGAGCGGGAGGGCTTGAGACCCAGTACTTC. It encodes CASRRAGGLETQYF. The chain employs TRBV2 and TRBJ2-5; 10 nucleotides match TRBD2. J lost 5 bases, V lost 6 bases, and 6 bases had no gene match. Germline V gene data show CDR1 as SNHLY and CDR2 as FYNNEI. This CDR3 has 14 residues.

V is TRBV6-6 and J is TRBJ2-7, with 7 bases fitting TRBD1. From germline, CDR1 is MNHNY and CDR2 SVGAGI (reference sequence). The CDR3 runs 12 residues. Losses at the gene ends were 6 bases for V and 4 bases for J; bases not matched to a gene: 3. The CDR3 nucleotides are TGTGCCAGCAGAGGACAGGAGTACGAGCAGTACTTC. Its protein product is CASRGQEYEQYF.

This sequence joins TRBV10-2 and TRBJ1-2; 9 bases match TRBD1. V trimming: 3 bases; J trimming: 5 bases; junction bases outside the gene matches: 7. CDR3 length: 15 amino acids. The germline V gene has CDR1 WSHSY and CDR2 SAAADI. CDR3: CASSESRDRVYGYTF. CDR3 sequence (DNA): TGCGCCAGCAGTGAATCTAGGGACAGGGTGTATGGCTACACCTTC.

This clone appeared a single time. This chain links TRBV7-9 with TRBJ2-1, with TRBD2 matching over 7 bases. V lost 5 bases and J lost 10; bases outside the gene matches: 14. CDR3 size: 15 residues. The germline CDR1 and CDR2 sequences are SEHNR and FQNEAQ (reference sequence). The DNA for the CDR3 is TGTGCCAGCAGCCCAAGTGAGCTAGCGGTGGGCGAGCAGTTCTTC. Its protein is CASSPSELAVGEQFF. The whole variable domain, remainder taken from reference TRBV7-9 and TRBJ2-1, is DTGVSQNPRHKITKRGQNVTFRCDPISEHNRLYWYRQTLGQGPEFLTYFQNEAQLEKSRLLSDRFSAERPKGSFSTLEIQRTEQGDSAMYLCASSPSELAVGEQFFGPGTRLTVL.

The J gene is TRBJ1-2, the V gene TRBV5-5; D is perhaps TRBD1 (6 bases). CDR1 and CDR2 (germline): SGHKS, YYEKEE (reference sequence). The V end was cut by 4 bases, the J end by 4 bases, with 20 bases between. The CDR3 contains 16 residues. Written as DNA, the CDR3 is TGTGCCAGCAGCGAGGACAGCACACAAAGCGGCTATGGCTACACCTTC. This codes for CASSEDSTQSGYGYTF.

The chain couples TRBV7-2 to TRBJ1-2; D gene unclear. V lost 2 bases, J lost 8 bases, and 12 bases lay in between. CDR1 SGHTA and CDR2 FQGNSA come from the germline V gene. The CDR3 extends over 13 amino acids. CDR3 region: CASSLSRQQGYTF. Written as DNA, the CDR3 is TGTGCCAGCAGCTTAAGCCGTCAACAGGGCTACACCTTC.

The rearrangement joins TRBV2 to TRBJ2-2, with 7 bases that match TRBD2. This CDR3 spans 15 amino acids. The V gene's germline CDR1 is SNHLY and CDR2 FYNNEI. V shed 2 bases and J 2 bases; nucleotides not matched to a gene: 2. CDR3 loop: CASSEQRDNTGELFF. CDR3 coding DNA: TGTGCCAGCAGTGAACAGCGGGACAACACCGGGGAGCTGTTTTTT.

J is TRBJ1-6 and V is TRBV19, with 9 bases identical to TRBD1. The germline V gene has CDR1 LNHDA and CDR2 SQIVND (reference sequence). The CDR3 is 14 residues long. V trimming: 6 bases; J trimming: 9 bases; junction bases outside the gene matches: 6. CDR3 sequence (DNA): TGTGCCAGTAGCGGGACAGGGAATTCTTCACCCCTCCACTTT. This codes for CASSGTGNSSPLHF.

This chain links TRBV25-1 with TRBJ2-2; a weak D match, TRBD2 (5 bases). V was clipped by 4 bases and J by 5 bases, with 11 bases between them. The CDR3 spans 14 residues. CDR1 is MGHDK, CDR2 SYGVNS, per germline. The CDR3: CASSGDRGTGELFF. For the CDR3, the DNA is TGTGCCAGCAGTGGAGACCGAGGGACCGGGGAGCTGTTTTTT.